These T cell receptor beta chains were read from a single sample in a study of blood T cells in healthy people across ages. TCRdb itself ran the 5' RACE reads through MiXCR, one entry per CDR3 protein. The sample holds about a million distinct CDR3 sequences, less than 45% seen once. The sequenced sample consisted of blood. The receptors derive from a man in his late teens or twenties in good health. Both conserved end residues are part of each CDR3. Each record gives: J gene, V gene, D gene, clone size, CDR3 protein, CDR3 DNA. D genes are given only for firm matches. Where a row states a size, it is once, few, many or the class of an expanded clone; other rows omit it.

j_call: TRBJ2-7; v_call: TRBV4-2; d_call: TRBD1; clone_size: few; cdr3_aa: CASSQDPRQGPYEQYF; cdr3_nt: TGTGCCAGCAGCCAAGATCCCAGACAGGGTCCCTACGAGCAGTACTTC
j_call: TRBJ2-2; v_call: TRBV5-1; d_call: .; clone_size: .; cdr3_aa: CASSLASRGSGELFF; cdr3_nt: TGCGCCAGCAGCTTGGCCAGTAGGGGATCCGGGGAGCTGTTTTTT
j_call: TRBJ1-1; v_call: TRBV4-2; d_call: TRBD1; clone_size: .; cdr3_aa: CASSQEMGAGDRALNTEAFF; cdr3_nt: TGTGCCAGCAGCCAAGAGATGGGGGCGGGGGACAGGGCCCTGAACACTGAAGCTTTCTTT
j_call: TRBJ1-6; v_call: TRBV10-3; d_call: TRBD1; clone_size: .; cdr3_aa: CAIPPDRENSPPHF; cdr3_nt: TGTGCCATCCCCCCGGACAGGGAGAATTCACCCCCCCACTTT
j_call: TRBJ1-5; v_call: TRBV20-1; d_call: .; clone_size: .; cdr3_aa: CSARGEGESNQPQHF; cdr3_nt: TGCAGTGCTAGAGGTGAGGGGGAAAGCAATCAGCCCCAGCATTTT
j_call: TRBJ1-4; v_call: TRBV7-9; d_call: .; clone_size: .; cdr3_aa: CASSFEVINEKLFF; cdr3_nt: TGTGCCAGCAGCTTTGAGGTCATTAATGAAAAACTGTTTTTT
j_call: TRBJ2-7; v_call: TRBV12-3/TRBV12-4; d_call: .; clone_size: .; cdr3_aa: CASTNPSRKSYNEQYF; cdr3_nt: TGTGCCAGCACCAATCCTTCACGAAAGTCCTACAATGAGCAGTACTTC
j_call: TRBJ2-1; v_call: TRBV12-3/TRBV12-4; d_call: TRBD1; clone_size: .; cdr3_aa: CASRSTDRTPGQFF; cdr3_nt: TGTGCCAGCAGGTCCACGGACAGGACTCCCGGGCAGTTCTTC
j_call: TRBJ1-2; v_call: TRBV29-1; d_call: .; clone_size: many; cdr3_aa: CSASGQLWGYTF; cdr3_nt: TGCAGCGCCTCAGGGCAGCTTTGGGGCTACACCTTC
j_call: TRBJ2-3; v_call: TRBV3-1; d_call: .; clone_size: .; cdr3_aa: CASSQDSSGSTDTQYF; cdr3_nt: TGTGCCAGCAGCCAAGATTCGTCGGGGTCGACAGATACGCAGTATTTT
j_call: TRBJ2-1; v_call: TRBV20-1; d_call: TRBD2; clone_size: few; cdr3_aa: CSASPPSGGGNEQFF; cdr3_nt: TGCAGTGCCTCCCCTCCTAGCGGGGGGGGGAATGAGCAGTTCTTC
j_call: TRBJ2-6; v_call: TRBV6-5; d_call: .; clone_size: few; cdr3_aa: CASSYTRVGGANVLTF; cdr3_nt: TGTGCCAGCAGTTACACCAGGGTCGGCGGGGCCAACGTCCTGACTTTC
j_call: TRBJ2-4; v_call: TRBV5-1; d_call: TRBD2; clone_size: many; cdr3_aa: CASSLEPWTSGKNIQYF; cdr3_nt: TGCGCCAGCAGCTTGGAACCCTGGACTAGCGGGAAAAACATTCAGTACTTC
j_call: TRBJ1-2; v_call: TRBV3-1; d_call: .; clone_size: .; cdr3_aa: CASSQESGNYGYTF; cdr3_nt: TGTGCCAGCAGCCAAGAATCGGGTAACTATGGCTACACCTTC
j_call: TRBJ2-3; v_call: TRBV5-1; d_call: TRBD1; clone_size: few; cdr3_aa: CASSATGEDTQYF; cdr3_nt: TGCGCCAGCAGCGCGACAGGGGAAGATACGCAGTATTTT
j_call: TRBJ2-1; v_call: TRBV20-1; d_call: .; clone_size: .; cdr3_aa: CSASRPESSYNEQFF; cdr3_nt: TGCAGTGCCTCCCGACCTGAGAGCTCCTACAATGAGCAGTTCTTC
j_call: TRBJ2-3; v_call: TRBV4-3; d_call: .; clone_size: .; cdr3_aa: CASSQDPPFGGPDTQYF; cdr3_nt: TGCGCCAGCAGCCAAGATCCCCCCTTTGGGGGCCCAGATACGCAGTATTTT
j_call: TRBJ1-3; v_call: TRBV15; d_call: .; clone_size: .; cdr3_aa: CATSRDVGQGRNTIYF; cdr3_nt: TGTGCCACCAGCAGAGATGTCGGACAAGGGAGAAACACCATATATTTT
j_call: TRBJ2-1; v_call: TRBV30; d_call: .; clone_size: .; cdr3_aa: CAWSVDGNEQFF; cdr3_nt: TGTGCCTGGAGTGTAGATGGGAATGAGCAGTTTTTC
j_call: TRBJ2-1; v_call: TRBV5-1; d_call: .; clone_size: many; cdr3_aa: CASSLGDTNNEQFF; cdr3_nt: TGCGCCAGCAGCTTGGGGGACACAAACAATGAGCAGTTCTTC
j_call: TRBJ2-7; v_call: TRBV7-9; d_call: .; clone_size: few; cdr3_aa: CASSFKDEQYF; cdr3_nt: TGTGCCAGCAGCTTCAAGGACGAGCAGTACTTC
j_call: TRBJ2-3; v_call: TRBV2; d_call: .; clone_size: .; cdr3_aa: CASLTLSDTQYF; cdr3_nt: TGTGCCAGTCTGACACTTTCAGATACGCAGTATTTT
j_call: TRBJ2-2; v_call: TRBV6-2/TRBV6-3; d_call: .; clone_size: many; cdr3_aa: CASSYGGGSGELFF; cdr3_nt: TGTGCCAGCAGTTATGGAGGGGGGTCCGGGGAGCTGTTTTTT
j_call: TRBJ2-3; v_call: TRBV20-1; d_call: .; clone_size: few; cdr3_aa: CSVSEGAEDTQYF; cdr3_nt: TGCAGTGTATCGGAGGGGGCGGAAGATACGCAGTATTTT
j_call: TRBJ2-5; v_call: TRBV9; d_call: TRBD2; clone_size: .; cdr3_aa: CASSVGRGGSVDGQYF; cdr3_nt: TGTGCCAGCAGCGTAGGTCGGGGAGGGTCGGTCGATGGGCAGTACTTC
j_call: TRBJ1-2; v_call: TRBV5-1; d_call: TRBD1; clone_size: few; cdr3_aa: CASSLDRGSNYGYTF; cdr3_nt: TGTGCCAGCAGCTTAGACAGGGGATCTAACTATGGCTACACCTTC
j_call: TRBJ2-7; v_call: TRBV5-8; d_call: .; clone_size: .; cdr3_aa: CASSLGWDLSYEQYF; cdr3_nt: TGTGCCAGCAGCTTGGGTTGGGACCTCTCCTACGAGCAGTACTTC
j_call: TRBJ2-7; v_call: TRBV29-1; d_call: .; clone_size: .; cdr3_aa: CSVLDYEQYF; cdr3_nt: TGCAGCGTCCTAGACTACGAGCAGTACTTC
j_call: TRBJ2-1; v_call: TRBV7-9; d_call: .; clone_size: .; cdr3_aa: CASILLNEQFF; cdr3_nt: TGTGCCAGCATCCTCCTCAATGAGCAGTTCTTC
j_call: TRBJ2-1; v_call: TRBV29-1; d_call: TRBD2; clone_size: .; cdr3_aa: CSVEDLPSGGNEQFF; cdr3_nt: TGCAGCGTTGAAGATCTCCCTAGCGGGGGGAATGAGCAGTTCTTC